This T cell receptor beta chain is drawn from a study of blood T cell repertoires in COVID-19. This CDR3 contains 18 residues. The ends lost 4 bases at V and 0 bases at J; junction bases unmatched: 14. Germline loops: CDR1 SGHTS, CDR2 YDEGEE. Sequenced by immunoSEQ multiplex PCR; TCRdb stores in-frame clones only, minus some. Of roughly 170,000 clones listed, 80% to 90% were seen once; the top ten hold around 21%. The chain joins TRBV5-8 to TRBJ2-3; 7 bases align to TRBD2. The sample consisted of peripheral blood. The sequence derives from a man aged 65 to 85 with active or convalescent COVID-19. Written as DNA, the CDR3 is TGTGCCAGCAGCCATGCCCCCTTGGCGGGAGCAAGCACAGATACGCAGTATTTT. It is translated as CASSHAPLAGASTDTQYF.